This T cell receptor (beta chain) was profiled in a study of control samples from healthy donors and cancer patients. From germline, CDR1 is SGHNT and CDR2 YYREEE (reference sequence). Trimming pared 2 bases from V and 6 bases from J, leaving 12 bases between. The CDR3 runs to 14 residues. Produced via immunoSEQ multiplex PCR; TCRdb's table is partial and in-frame only. The sample holds roughly 86,000 clones, 91% seen once. This clone came up a few times. Sequences were obtained from blood. V is TRBV5-4 and J is TRBJ2-1; D gene uncertain. This sequence originates from a man aged 25 to 40 in good health. CDR3 DNA sequence: TGTGCCAGCAGCTTAACCAGAGATAGCAATGAGCAGTTCTTC. This gives the protein CASSLTRDSNEQFF.